These 2 T cell receptor beta chains were all obtained from the same sample, sequenced in a study of technical replicates of blood from several donors. TCRdb keeps only in-frame clones here, not all; method: immunoSEQ multiplex PCR. This table has approximately 60,000 clones, 75% to 90% appearing once. Sample: PBMCs. These receptors all stem from a human donor in good health. Some clones in this sample may be carry-over from other donors' samples.

This clone was detected once. V and J are TRBV9 and TRBJ1-3, with D possibly being TRBD1 (6 bases). Trimming took off 1 base at V and 4 bases at J, with 15 bases between the two ends. This CDR3 contains 16 residues. Germline CDR1 is SGDLS and CDR2 is YYNGEE. CDR3 protein: CASSVPPGGPGNTIYF. As DNA, the CDR3 is TGTGCCAGCAGCGTACCACCCGGGGGGCCCGGAAACACCATATATTTT. The full variable domain, with the rest looked up from reference TRBV9 and TRBJ1-3, is DSGVTQTPKHLITATGQRVTLRCSPRSGDLSVYWYQQSLDQGLQFLIQYYNGEERAKGNILERFSAQQFPDLHSELNLSSLELGDSALYFCASSVPPGGPGNTIYFGEGSWLTVV.

The chain joins TRBV7-3 to TRBJ1-1; 9 nucleotides align to TRBD1. There are 13 residues in the CDR3. The V gene's germline CDR1 is SGHTA and CDR2 FQGTGA. After removal of 5 bases from V and 4 bases from J, the junction contained 2 bases not matched to a gene. CDR3 region: CASSQTGGTEAFF. CDR3 bases: TGTGCCAGCAGCCAGACAGGGGGCACTGAAGCTTTCTTT.